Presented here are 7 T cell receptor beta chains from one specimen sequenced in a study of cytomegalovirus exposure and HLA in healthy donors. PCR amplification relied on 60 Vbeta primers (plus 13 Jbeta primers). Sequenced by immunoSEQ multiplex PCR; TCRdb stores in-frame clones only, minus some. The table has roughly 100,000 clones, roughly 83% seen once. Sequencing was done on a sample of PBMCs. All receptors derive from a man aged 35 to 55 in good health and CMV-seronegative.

CDR3 protein: CASSVAHSGRSQCSNQPQHF. The CDR3 nucleotides read TGTGCCAGCAGCGTTGCCCATTCAGGGCGGTCCCAGTGTAGCAATCAGCCCCAGCATTTT. V usage is TRBV12-1 and J usage is TRBJ1-5; the table gives TRBD1 as D, unverified against the DNA. TRBV12-1 is shown as a pseudogene. The CDR3 runs 20 residues.

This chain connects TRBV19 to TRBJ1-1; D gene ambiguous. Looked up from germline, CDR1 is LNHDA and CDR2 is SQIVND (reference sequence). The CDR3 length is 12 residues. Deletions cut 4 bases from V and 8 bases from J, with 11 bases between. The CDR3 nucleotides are TGTGCCAGTAGTAGAGGGCCCATCGAAGCTTTCTTT. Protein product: CASSRGPIEAFF.

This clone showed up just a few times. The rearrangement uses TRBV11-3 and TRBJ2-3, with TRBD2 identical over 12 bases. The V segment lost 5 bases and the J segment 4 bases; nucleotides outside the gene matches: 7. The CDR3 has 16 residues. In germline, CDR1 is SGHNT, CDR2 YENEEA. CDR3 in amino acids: CASSAGTSGSADTQYF. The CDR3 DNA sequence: TGTGCCAGCAGCGCCGGGACTAGCGGGTCGGCAGATACGCAGTATTTT.

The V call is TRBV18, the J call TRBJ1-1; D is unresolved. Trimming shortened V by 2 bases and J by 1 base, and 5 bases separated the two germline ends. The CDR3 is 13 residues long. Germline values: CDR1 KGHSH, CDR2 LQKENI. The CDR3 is CASSPIGNTEAFF. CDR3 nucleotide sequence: TGTGCCAGCTCACCAATCGGGAACACTGAAGCTTTCTTT.

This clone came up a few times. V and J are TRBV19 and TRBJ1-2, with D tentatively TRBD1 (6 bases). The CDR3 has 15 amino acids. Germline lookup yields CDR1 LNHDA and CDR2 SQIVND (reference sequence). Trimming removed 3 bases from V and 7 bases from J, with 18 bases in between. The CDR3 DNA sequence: TGTGCCAGTAGTATGAAGACGGGGGGCTATTTTGGCTACACCTTC. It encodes CASSMKTGGYFGYTF.

Here the CDR3 DNA reads TGTGCCAGCAGTGGACGGGACAGGGCAAAATCGTTCTACAATGAGCAGTTCTTC. It is translated as CASSGRDRAKSFYNEQFF. This sequence joins TRBV6-1 and TRBJ2-1; 9 nucleotides line up with TRBD1. The germline gives CDR1 MNHNS, CDR2 SASEGT. The CDR3 is 18 amino acids. V shed 4 bases, J shed 3 bases, and the junction held 13 bases outside the gene matches.

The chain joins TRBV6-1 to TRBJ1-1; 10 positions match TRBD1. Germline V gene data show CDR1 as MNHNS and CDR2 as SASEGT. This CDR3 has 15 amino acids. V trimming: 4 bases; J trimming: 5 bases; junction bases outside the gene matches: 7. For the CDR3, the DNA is TGTGCCAGCAGTGTGGGGGGGGACAGGGGAACTGAAGCTTTCTTT. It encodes CASSVGGDRGTEAFF.